This section outlines one T cell receptor beta chain sequence together with its context. The antigen is unknown. The data originate from a study of shared clonotypes between healthy human individuals. The repertoire was sequenced with immunoSEQ multiplex PCR; TCRdb's copy has only in-frame clones and lacks some. This table has under 2.5 million clones, 85% to 95% appearing once. Whole-study results and caveats: Some naive CD4 clonotypes, 4% to 6%, turned up in common across four donors. How much donors shared clonotypes was expected to be affected by sequencing depth.

This TCR came from a man in his late teens or twenties in good health. Some clones in this sample may be carry-over from other donors' samples. Sequencing was done on a sample of naive CD4+ T cells from PBMCs. As to subset: CD45RA+ positively selected.

This CDR3 reads CASSERGRTGGREQYF. CDR3 nucleotide sequence: TGTGCCAGCTCAGAACGGGGCCGGACAGGGGGCAGGGAGCAGTACTTC. This chain joins TRBV18 and TRBJ2-7; 11 nucleotides match TRBD1. The germline gives CDR1 KGHSH, CDR2 LQKENI. Trimming cost V 5 bases and J 7 bases; bases outside gene matches: 13. The length of the CDR3 is 16 residues.